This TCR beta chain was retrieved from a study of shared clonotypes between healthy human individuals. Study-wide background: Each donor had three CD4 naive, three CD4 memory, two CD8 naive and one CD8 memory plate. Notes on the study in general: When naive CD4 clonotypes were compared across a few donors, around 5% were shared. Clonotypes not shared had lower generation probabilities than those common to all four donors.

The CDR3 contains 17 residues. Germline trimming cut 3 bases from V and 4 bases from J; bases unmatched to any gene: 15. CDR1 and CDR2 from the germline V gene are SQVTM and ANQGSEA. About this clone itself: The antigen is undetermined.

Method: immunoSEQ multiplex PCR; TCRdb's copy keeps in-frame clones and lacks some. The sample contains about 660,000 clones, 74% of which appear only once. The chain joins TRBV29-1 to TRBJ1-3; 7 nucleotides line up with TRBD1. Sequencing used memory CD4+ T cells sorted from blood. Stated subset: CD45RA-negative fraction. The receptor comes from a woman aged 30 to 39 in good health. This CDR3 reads CSVENRGILIWGNTIYF. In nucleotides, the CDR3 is TGCAGCGTTGAGAACAGGGGCATCCTTATTTGGGGAAACACCATATATTTT.